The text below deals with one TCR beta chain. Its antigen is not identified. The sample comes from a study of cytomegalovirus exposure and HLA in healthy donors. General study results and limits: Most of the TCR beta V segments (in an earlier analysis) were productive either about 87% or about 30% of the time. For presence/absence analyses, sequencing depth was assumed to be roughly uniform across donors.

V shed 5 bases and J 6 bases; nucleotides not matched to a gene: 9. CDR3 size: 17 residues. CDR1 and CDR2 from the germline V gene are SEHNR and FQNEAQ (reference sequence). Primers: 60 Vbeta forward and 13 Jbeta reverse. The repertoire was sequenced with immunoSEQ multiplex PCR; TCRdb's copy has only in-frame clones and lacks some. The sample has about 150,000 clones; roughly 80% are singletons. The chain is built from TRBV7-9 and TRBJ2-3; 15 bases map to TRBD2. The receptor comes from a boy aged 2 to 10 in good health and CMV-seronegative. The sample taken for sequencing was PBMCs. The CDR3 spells CASSHRTSGGVRDTQYF. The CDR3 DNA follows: TGTGCCAGCAGCCACAGGACTAGCGGGGGGGTTCGGGATACGCAGTATTTT.